This T cell receptor beta chain emerged from a study of T cells in Graves' hyperthyroidism and ophthalmopathy. The CDR3 loop spans 15 amino acids. V gave up 3 bases and J gave up 1 base, with 13 bases separating them. RNA transcripts gave rise to amplified TCR beta CDR3 regions. A first-round RT-PCR of the TCR CDR3 used the HTBI primer set. TCRdb processed the multiplex PCR reads anew with MiXCR; each CDR3 protein has one entry. This sample has over 250,000 distinct CDR3 sequences; about an eighth occur once, and the top ten carry 34%. Every diagnosis used clinical symptoms, serum thyroxine and TRAb, thyroid ultrasound and orbital computed tomography. Study results and caveats: Most clonotypes expanded in thyroid above 0.001 were likewise present in blood.

This clonotype has at least ten counts. What it binds is not known. Source material: blood. The chain carries TRBV12-3 or TRBV12-4 and TRBJ2-7, with D hard to call. The receptor comes from a middle-aged woman with Graves' ophthalmopathy. CDR3 DNA: TGTGCCAGCAGTTTTTTCTTTTCACCATCCTACGAGCAGTACTTC. The encoded protein is CASSFFFSPSYEQYF.